This TCR beta chain was retrieved from a study of shared clonotypes between healthy human individuals. Naive-designated CD8 cells lacked CD45RO, were positively enriched for CCR7, and omitted terminally differentiated effector memory CD45RA+ cells. Researchers ran the assay at a deep level. Some clones are missing from TCRdb's copy, which holds only in-frame ones; the method was immunoSEQ multiplex PCR. Among 550,000 to 650,000 clones listed, roughly 96% were seen once. A remark on this clone: Its cognate antigen is unknown.

V lost 8 bases and J 9 bases, leaving 11 bases between the germline ends. The V gene's germline CDR1 is WNHNN and CDR2 SYGVQD (reference sequence). This CDR3 region has 11 residues. Overall study findings and caveats: Sampling covered blood only; tissue repertoires likely differ. Generation probabilities were higher for clonotypes shared across all four sorted-subset donors than for unshared ones.

The clonotype originates from a woman in her thirties in good health. The chain is built from TRBV10-1 and TRBJ2-1; D gene ambiguous. Sequencing used naive CD8+ T cells sorted from blood. In DNA, the CDR3 is TGCGCCAGCGGATCTAGTGGTGAGCAGTTCTTC. Protein sequence: CASGSSGEQFF.